These T cell receptor beta chains were read from a single sample in a study of molecular identifiers for immune sequencing clone quantification. TCRdb re-derived calls from the PCR reads in MiXCR, one entry per CDR3 protein. The sample contains 300,000 to 400,000 distinct CDR3 sequences, roughly 23% of which appear only once. Input material: naive CD8+ T cells from blood, with Jurkat cell RNA spiked in. The receptors stem from a human donor in good health. Some libraries in this study had Jurkat cell RNA spiked in. The conserved cysteine and the conserved F or W are not part of the CDR3 here.

V gene: TRBV27
J gene: TRBJ1-1
CDR3 protein: ASSIFENTEAF

V gene: TRBV20-1
J gene: TRBJ2-6
CDR3 protein: SASKLAGNSGANVLT

V gene: TRBV4-1
J gene: TRBJ2-3
CDR3 protein: ASSQVQGASTDTQY

V gene: TRBV27
J gene: TRBJ1-2
CDR3 protein: ASSLLGLGYGYT

V gene: TRBV4-1
J gene: TRBJ2-3
CDR3 protein: ASKTLPGTSTDTQY

V gene: TRBV7-9
J gene: TRBJ2-5
CDR3 protein: ASSLVTGGKEETQY

V gene: TRBV13
J gene: TRBJ2-5
CDR3 protein: ARSLSDRVQETQY

V gene: TRBV10-3
J gene: TRBJ1-1
CDR3 protein: AISTGSSEAF

V gene: TRBV10-3
J gene: TRBJ2-3
CDR3 protein: AISESELAGGADTQY

V gene: TRBV12-3/TRBV12-4
J gene: TRBJ1-1
CDR3 protein: ASSSDTRNTEAF

V gene: TRBV5-8
J gene: TRBJ1-1
CDR3 protein: ASSELTGGFNTEAF

V gene: TRBV28
J gene: TRBJ2-1
CDR3 protein: ASSLSPNHNEQF

V gene: TRBV30
J gene: TRBJ1-5
CDR3 protein: AWSHTGSNQPQH

V gene: TRBV27
J gene: TRBJ2-7
CDR3 protein: ASSLSGGTGTYEQY

V gene: TRBV27
J gene: TRBJ2-7
CDR3 protein: ATRESAGASSSYEQY

V gene: TRBV11-2
J gene: TRBJ1-6
CDR3 protein: ASSSNGGVSSHNSPLH

V gene: TRBV27
J gene: TRBJ2-7
CDR3 protein: ASSFRDRAYEQY

V gene: TRBV5-4
J gene: TRBJ1-1
CDR3 protein: ASRAGTEFEAF

V gene: TRBV30
J gene: TRBJ1-1
CDR3 protein: AWSRMNTEAF